This TCR beta chain was captured in a study of blood T cell repertoires in COVID-19. Study background: The origin of the acute and convalescent COVID-19 samples was the United States, Italy and Spain. T cells, B-cell-depleted T cells, or PBMCs supplied cDNA or gDNA.

This CDR3 has 15 amino acids. V gave up 5 bases and J gave up 1 base; unmatched junction bases: 6. Germline CDR1 is SEHNR and CDR2 is FQNEAQ (reference sequence). Sequenced by immunoSEQ multiplex PCR; TCRdb stores in-frame clones only, minus some. The table has more than 90,000 clones, about 90% seen once. The chain recombines TRBV7-9 with TRBJ1-1, with 8 bases aligning to TRBD1. Sequenced sample: peripheral blood. The receptor's source is a man aged 50-60 years with acute or convalescent COVID-19. For the CDR3, the DNA is TGTGCCAGCAGCCCCCGACAGGGGCCGAACACTGAAGCTTTCTTT. It is translated as CASSPRQGPNTEAFF. The full variable domain, rest sourced from reference TRBV7-9 and TRBJ1-1, is DTGVSQNPRHKITKRGQNVTFRCDPISEHNRLYWYRQTLGQGPEFLTYFQNEAQLEKSRLLSDRFSAERPKGSFSTLEIQRTEQGDSAMYLCASSPRQGPNTEAFFGQGTRLTVV.